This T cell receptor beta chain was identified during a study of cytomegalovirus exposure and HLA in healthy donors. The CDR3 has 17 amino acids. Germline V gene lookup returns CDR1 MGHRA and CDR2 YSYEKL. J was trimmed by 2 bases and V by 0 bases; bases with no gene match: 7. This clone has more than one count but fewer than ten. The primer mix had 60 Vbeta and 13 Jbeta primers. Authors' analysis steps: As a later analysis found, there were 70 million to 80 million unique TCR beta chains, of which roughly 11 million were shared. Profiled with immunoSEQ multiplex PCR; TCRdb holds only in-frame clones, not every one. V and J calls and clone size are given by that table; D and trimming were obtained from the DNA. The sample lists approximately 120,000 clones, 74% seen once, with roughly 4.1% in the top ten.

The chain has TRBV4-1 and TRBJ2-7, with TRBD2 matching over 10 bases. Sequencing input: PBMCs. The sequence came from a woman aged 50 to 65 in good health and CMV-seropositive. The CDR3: CASSQDRGTSVAYEQYF. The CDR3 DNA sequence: TGCGCCAGCAGCCAAGATAGAGGGACTAGCGTCGCCTACGAGCAGTACTTC.